These 26 T cell receptor beta chains originate from one sample sequenced in a study of T cell responses to AZD1222 COVID-19 vaccine. Profiling relied on immunoSEQ multiplex PCR, and the TCRdb table lists in-frame clones only, not all of them. This table has over 95,000 clones, about 87% appearing once. The sample here was peripheral blood, taken on day 0 of AZD1222 vaccination. The origin of the receptors is an adult in good health.

This chain uses TRBV6-1 with TRBJ1-5; D uncertain. Germline-derived CDR1 and CDR2 are MNHNS and SASEGT. There are 15 residues in the CDR3. Trimming took off 2 bases at V and 9 bases at J, with 17 bases between the two ends. CDR3 in DNA: TGTGCCAGCAGTGAATCGGGAGGCTCCAAGGGGCCCCAGCATTTT. It specifies CASSESGGSKGPQHF.

The V gene is TRBV4-3, the J gene TRBJ2-7, with 9 bases matching TRBD2. V gave up 2 bases and J gave up 3 bases; unmatched junction bases: 14. CDR3 length: 18 amino acids. Germline V lookup: CDR1 LGHNA, CDR2 YSLEER. The CDR3 loop reads CASSQLLAGPAGGYEQYF. In DNA form, the CDR3 reads TGCGCCAGCAGCCAATTATTGGCCGGGCCAGCGGGAGGCTACGAGCAGTACTTC.

This clone has a single count. The chain employs TRBV18 and TRBJ1-2; tentative D call: TRBD1 (6 bases). The CDR3 is 14 amino acids. Trimming shortened V by 8 bases and J by 4 bases, and 17 bases separated the two germline ends. Germline-derived CDR1 and CDR2 are KGHSH and LQKENI. CDR3 DNA: TGTGCCAGCCCCTCCGGACAGTTTTCCTATGGCTACACCTTC. Protein: CASPSGQFSYGYTF.

This clone occurred once. This chain links TRBV4-3 with TRBJ2-3, with 7 nucleotides matching TRBD2. The CDR3 totals 13 residues. Per the germline V gene, CDR1 is LGHNA and CDR2 is YSLEER. Trimming cost V 0 bases and J 8 bases; bases outside gene matches: 2. CDR3 residues: CASSQDGGVTQYF. The CDR3 coding sequence is TGCGCCAGCAGCCAAGATGGGGGGGTTACGCAGTATTTT.

This sequence joins TRBV5-5 and TRBJ1-2; 9 bases align to TRBD1. Germline V gives CDR1 SGHKS, CDR2 YYEKEE (reference sequence). Unmatched junction bases numbered 8, after V lost 3 bases and J lost 5 bases. This CDR3 is 15 amino acids long. The CDR3 DNA sequence: TGTGCCAGCAGCTACACGGGACAGGGAGGATATGGCTACACCTTC. It specifies CASSYTGQGGYGYTF.

This rearrangement joins TRBV14 to TRBJ2-3; 10 bases agree with TRBD2. The CDR3 covers 13 residues. Germline V CDR1 and CDR2: SGHDN, FVKESK. V was clipped by 9 bases and J by 2 bases; unmatched bases: 2. CDR3 nucleotides: TGTGCCAGGACTAGCGGGTTCACAGATACGCAGTATTTT. It translates to CARTSGFTDTQYF.

V usage is TRBV4-3 and J usage is TRBJ2-1; a weak D match, TRBD1 (5 bases). Trimming took 1 base from V and 6 from J, leaving 25 bases between them. The CDR3 loop spans 19 amino acids. Germline V lookup: CDR1 LGHNA, CDR2 YSLEER. The DNA for the CDR3 is TGCGCCAGCAGCCAAGCGGCAGGTTTAGGGGCGACGAGAGCCAATGAGCAGTTCTTC. Its protein product is CASSQAAGLGATRANEQFF.

The chain combines TRBV30 with TRBJ2-2; TRBD2 matches at 7 bases. V lost 1 base and J lost 2; bases outside the gene matches: 4. CDR1 is GTSNPN and CDR2 is SVGIG in the germline V gene (reference sequence). CDR3 length: 15 amino acids. CDR3 sequence: CAWSAGTINTGELFF. The DNA for the CDR3 is TGTGCCTGGAGTGCCGGGACTATAAACACCGGGGAGCTGTTTTTT.

CDR3 in amino acids: CASSLDPGRRETQYF. In DNA, the CDR3 is TGTGCCAGCAGTTTGGATCCCGGGCGGCGGGAGACCCAGTACTTC. The chain links TRBV28 to TRBJ2-5; D unclear. Per germline, CDR1 MDHEN and CDR2 SYDVKM. Trimming left V 3 bases short and J 5 bases short, with 16 bases between. The CDR3 is 15 amino acids.

This rearrangement joins TRBV6-5 to TRBJ2-7, with 10 nucleotides matching TRBD1. J gave up 4 bases and V 6 bases, and 6 bases lay outside the gene matches. Per germline, CDR1 MNHEY and CDR2 SVGAGI. This CDR3 region has 14 residues. CDR3 nucleotide sequence: TGTGCCAGCAGCACGGACAGGGGGTTATACGAGCAGTACTTC. This encodes CASSTDRGLYEQYF.

The chain combines TRBV4-2 with TRBJ1-2; D is ambiguous. Trimming removed 0 bases from V and 8 bases from J, with 16 bases in between. Per germline, CDR1 LGHNA and CDR2 YNFKEQ. CDR3 length: 15 amino acids. DNA for the CDR3: TGTGCCAGCAGCCAAGAGCTAGCCGACAATTACGGCTACACCTTC. The encoded protein is CASSQELADNYGYTF.

The chain is built from TRBV28 and TRBJ1-1, with 9 nucleotides matching TRBD1. V dropped 8 bases and J dropped 4; count of bases not matched to a gene: 11. Per the germline V gene, CDR1 is MDHEN and CDR2 is SYDVKM. CDR3 size: 15 residues. The CDR3 DNA is TGTGCCAGCTACACAGGGGGCCGGCGGGGCACTGAAGCTTTCTTT. It yields the protein CASYTGGRRGTEAFF.

The V and J genes are TRBV3-1 (or the pseudogene TRBV3-2) and TRBJ2-7; D gene ambiguous. Germline V gene sequence: CDR1 LGHDT, CDR2 YNNKEL (reference sequence). The CDR3 has 12 amino acids. V lost 8 bases, J lost 2 bases, and 10 bases lay in between. Written as DNA, the CDR3 is TGTGCCAGCGGCCTGGGCACCTACGAGCAGTACTTC. Encoded protein: CASGLGTYEQYF.

The rearrangement uses TRBV28 and TRBJ1-3; TRBD1 is a possible D gene (5 bases). CDR3 length: 15 residues. Trimming took 4 bases from V and 2 from J, leaving 12 bases between them. Germline CDR1 and CDR2: MDHEN and SYDVKM. The CDR3 bases are TGTGCCAGCAGTTCCATGGACATTGCTGGAAACACCATATATTTT. It translates to CASSSMDIAGNTIYF.

A note on this clone: A junction end diverges from the germline sequence, so it may reflect a read error. V gene TRBV18 combines with J gene TRBJ2-3; D is uncertain. This CDR3 has 13 residues. Germline V gene sequence: CDR1 KGHSH, CDR2 LQKENI. CDR3 loop: CASSPPVEDTQYF. The DNA of the CDR3 is TGTGCCAGCTCCCCACCGGTAGAAGATACGCAGTATTTT.

The V call is TRBV7-2, the J call TRBJ2-7, with 7 nucleotides matching TRBD1. V was pared by 7 bases and J by 6 bases, with 9 bases of the junction left unmatched. The CDR3 totals 13 residues. CDR1 is SGHTA and CDR2 is FQGNSA in the germline V gene. Here the CDR3 reads CASITTGDGEQYF. The CDR3 region has the DNA TGTGCCAGCATCACAACAGGGGACGGCGAGCAGTACTTC.

The J gene is TRBJ2-3, the V gene TRBV29-1; 11 bases line up with TRBD2. The CDR3 runs to 16 residues. The germline V gene encodes CDR1 SQVTM and CDR2 ANQGSEA. With 7 bases clipped from V and 3 bases from J, the junction kept 12 bases outside the gene matches. This CDR3 is CSALTIAGGMTDTQYF. CDR3 DNA sequence: TGCAGCGCCCTGACTATAGCGGGAGGGATGACAGATACGCAGTATTTT.

The V gene is TRBV7-9, the J gene TRBJ1-3; D is unclear. Germline V gene lookup returns CDR1 SEHNR and CDR2 FQNEAQ (reference sequence). The CDR3 sequence is 12 residues long. V was clipped by 4 bases and J by 4 bases, with 5 bases between them. The CDR3 coding sequence is TGTGCCAGCAGCTATTTGGGAAACACCATATATTTT. Translation gives CASSYLGNTIYF.

This clone has a handful of counts. V usage is TRBV20-1 and J usage is TRBJ1-6; 9 bases are a match to TRBD1. The germline V gene encodes CDR1 DFQATT and CDR2 SNEGSKA (reference sequence). V was pared by 3 bases and J by 5 bases, with 8 bases of the junction left unmatched. The CDR3 loop spans 16 amino acids. As DNA, the CDR3 is TGCAGTGCTAGTGGGGGACAGGGTCTAGATAATTCACCCCTCCACTTT. Residues: CSASGGQGLDNSPLHF.

This chain uses TRBV7-9 with TRBJ1-2, with D possibly matching TRBD1 (5 bases). Trimming stripped 5 bases from V and 6 bases from J, with 19 bases between. Germline V gene data show CDR1 as SEHNR and CDR2 as FQNEAQ (reference sequence). This CDR3 has 15 residues. The CDR3 nucleotides read TGTGCCAGCAGCCGGAGTAGGGGCGAGGGGAATGGCTACACCTTC. The encoded protein is CASSRSRGEGNGYTF.

In its sample, this clone was seen a few times. The chain uses TRBV7-2 and TRBJ1-2, with TRBD1 identical over 10 bases. In germline, CDR1 is SGHTA, CDR2 FQGNSA. The CDR3 extends over 14 amino acids. The trim removed 3 bases at V and 2 bases at J, leaving 0 bases unmatched. The CDR3 nucleotides are TGTGCCAGCAGCTTGACAGGGGGCAACTATGGCTACACCTTC. Protein sequence: CASSLTGGNYGYTF.

This clone appeared a single time. The gene calls are TRBV6-1 and TRBJ2-1; no definite D call. This CDR3 is built from 15 residues. V was pared by 2 bases and J by 8 bases, with 16 bases between. The germline V gene encodes CDR1 MNHNS and CDR2 SASEGT. CDR3 DNA sequence: TGTGCCAGCAGTGAACGGGCTAGTCTCAAGGATGAGCAGTTCTTC. This encodes CASSERASLKDEQFF.

This clone appeared once. The junction and the germline gene differ at one end; a read error may be behind it. The V and J genes are TRBV27 and TRBJ2-7; 8 bases match TRBD1. This CDR3 has 13 amino acids. Germline CDR1 MNHEY, CDR2 SMNVEV (reference sequence). The CDR3 sequence is CASSSVFWDRLEF. DNA of the CDR3: TGTGCCAGCAGTTCCGTCTTTTGGGACAGGCTCGAATTC.

The rearrangement joins TRBV29-1 to TRBJ1-1; tentatively, D is TRBD1 (6 bases). V shed 6 bases and J shed 0 bases, with 11 bases lying between them. Germline V CDR1 and CDR2: SQVTM, ANQGSEA. The CDR3 is 13 amino acids. CDR3 DNA: TGCAGCGTAATGGGACACATGAACACTGAAGCTTTCTTT. This codes for CSVMGHMNTEAFF.

The rearrangement uses TRBV11-2 and TRBJ2-7, with TRBD2 identical over 8 bases. Trimming at V came to 6 bases and at J to 5 bases, leaving 12 bases not matched to a gene. Per the germline V gene, CDR1 is SGHAT and CDR2 is FQNNGV. This CDR3 spans 15 amino acids. This chain's CDR3 is CASRLWVAGKDEQYF. CDR3 DNA sequence: TGTGCCAGCAGACTGTGGGTAGCGGGAAAGGACGAGCAGTACTTC.

V and J are TRBV28 and TRBJ2-5; 7 bases match TRBD2. The trim removed 8 bases at V and 3 bases at J, leaving 6 bases unmatched. CDR1 and CDR2 from the germline V gene are MDHEN and SYDVKM. The CDR3 loop spans 13 amino acids. CDR3 region: CASGRAREETQYF. In DNA, the CDR3 is TGTGCCAGCGGGAGGGCGCGGGAAGAGACCCAGTACTTC.